The clone carrying this T cell receptor (beta chain) has ten or more counts. The CDR3 spans 14 residues. The junction had 2 bases not matched to a gene; V was cut back by 0 bases and J by 5 bases. The germline CDR1 and CDR2 sequences are GTSNPN and SVGIG (reference sequence). This sample was included in a study of blood T cell repertoires in COVID-19. Original methodology: By means of reference gene primer amplification, nucleated cell counts were estimated. Profiling relied on immunoSEQ multiplex PCR, and the TCRdb table lists in-frame clones only, not all of them. D and trimming come from the DNA, and the V and J calls and clone size come from that table. The sample includes about 310,000 clones, around 91% seen only once; the top ten take roughly a tenth. All enrollees were about 18 to 95 years old and from fewer than 30 US areas.

The gene calls are TRBV30 and TRBJ2-5; 11 positions match TRBD1. The TCR comes from a woman in her thirties or forties who had recovered from COVID-19. The sequencing sample was made of PBMCs or T cells enriched from blood (not recorded which). CDR3 nucleotide sequence: TGTGCCTGGAGTGTTGGGACAGGGGGGGAGACCCAGTACTTC. Translating it yields CAWSVGTGGETQYF.